The 12 T cell receptor beta chains below all came from one sample that was sequenced in a study of T cell responses to AZD1222 COVID-19 vaccine (dated by TCRdb to the early 2020s). Receptor libraries were prepared by the immunoSEQ multiplex PCR assay. Sourced from immuneACCESS, this table was stored by TCRdb with only in-frame sequences that have V and J called. A share of the clones is absent; for the studies checked, an unresolved V gene accounts for under half, and the remainder has no known explanation. The table for this sample lists 90,000 to 150,000 clones; around 92% of them were counted only once. Around 4.5% of the sample is in the top ten clones. What the time point label conveys for this sample: baseline before first vaccination. Sequenced here: peripheral blood, sampled on day 0 of AZD1222 vaccination. These receptors were taken from an adult in good health.

The J gene is TRBJ1-5, the V gene TRBV11-2, with TRBD1 as a possible D gene (6 bases). V lost 2 bases, J lost 1 base, and 9 bases lay in between. Looked up from germline, CDR1 is SGHAT and CDR2 is FQNNGV. The CDR3 extends over 15 amino acids. DNA of the CDR3: TGTGCCAGCAGCTTATCGGGGGGCAGCAATCAGCCCCAGCATTTT. Translation: CASSLSGGSNQPQHF.

This sequence joins TRBV30 and TRBJ1-1, with D unclear. This CDR3 has 13 amino acids. Per germline, CDR1 GTSNPN and CDR2 SVGIG (reference sequence). V gave up 0 bases and J gave up 5 bases, with 10 bases separating them. The CDR3 protein is CAWSVREGTEAFF. CDR3 bases: TGTGCCTGGAGTGTACGGGAGGGAACTGAAGCTTTCTTT.

This sequence joins TRBV19 and TRBJ1-5, with TRBD1 identical over 7 bases. J gave up 2 bases and V 6 bases, and 7 bases lay outside the gene matches. Germline V gene data show CDR1 as LNHDA and CDR2 as SQIVND (reference sequence). The CDR3 covers 15 residues. The CDR3 DNA reads TGTGCCAGTAGATGGGTTCAGGGGGGCAATCAGCCCCAGCATTTT. It codes for CASRWVQGGNQPQHF.

The CDR3 region is CASREQGAVYEQYF. In DNA, the CDR3 is TGTGCCAGCAGGGAACAGGGGGCGGTCTACGAGCAGTACTTC. The rearrangement uses TRBV2 and TRBJ2-7; 9 bases agree with TRBD1. The ends lost 6 bases at V and 3 bases at J; junction bases unmatched: 6. Per germline, CDR1 SNHLY and CDR2 FYNNEI. The CDR3 is 14 residues long.

The J gene is TRBJ2-7, the V gene TRBV3-1 (or the pseudogene TRBV3-2); the match to TRBD1 covers 10 bases. Germline V gives CDR1 LGHDT, CDR2 YNNKEL (reference sequence). This CDR3 is 15 amino acids long. V gave up 4 bases and J gave up 5 bases; unmatched junction bases: 8. CDR3 DNA sequence: TGTGCCAGCAGCCTCCGACAGGGGGCGCTGAACGAGCAGTACTTC. The encoded protein is CASSLRQGALNEQYF.

This rearrangement joins TRBV28 to TRBJ2-5, with D perhaps TRBD1 (6 bases). The CDR3 has 15 amino acids. V shed 5 bases and J shed 2 bases, with 15 bases lying between them. Per germline, CDR1 MDHEN and CDR2 SYDVKM. The DNA for the CDR3 is TGTGCCAGCAGTCTCTCGGCAGGGGTACAAGAGACCCAGTACTTC. Translated: CASSLSAGVQETQYF.

Only one count was recorded for this clone. The V gene is TRBV7-9, the J gene TRBJ1-4; D not resolved. With 2 bases removed from V and 0 bases from J, the gap between germline ends came to 10 bases. The CDR3 totals 16 residues. Germline-derived CDR1 and CDR2 are SEHNR and FQNEAQ (reference sequence). CDR3 sequence reads: CASSLQGITTNEKLFF. As DNA, the CDR3 is TGTGCCAGCAGCTTACAAGGGATTACAACTAATGAAAAACTGTTTTTT.

The rearrangement joins TRBV7-2 to TRBJ1-1, with D possibly being TRBD1 (5 bases). This CDR3 is 15 amino acids long. The germline V gene encodes CDR1 SGHTA and CDR2 FQGNSA. The V end was cut by 1 base, the J end by 3 bases, with 12 bases between. Here the CDR3 reads CASSLDPGGDTEAFF. The CDR3 nucleotides read TGTGCCAGCAGCTTAGATCCGGGGGGGGACACTGAAGCTTTCTTT.

The chain combines TRBV30 with TRBJ1-6; weak D call: TRBD1 (5 bases). The CDR3 has 13 residues. V was clipped by 5 bases and J by 8 bases, with 13 bases between them. The germline V gene encodes CDR1 GTSNPN and CDR2 SVGIG (reference sequence). As DNA, the CDR3 is TGTGCCTGGGGGGGAACAGGATATTCACCCCTCCACTTT. This translates into CAWGGTGYSPLHF.

This sequence joins TRBV19 and TRBJ2-7; 7 bases match TRBD1. Germline CDR1 and CDR2: LNHDA and SQIVND (reference sequence). This CDR3 spans 15 amino acids. The V gene end was trimmed by 5 bases and the J gene end by 3 bases; junction bases not matched to a gene: 10. CDR3 bases: TGTGCCAGTAGTCCCTCGACAGGGTCCTACTACGAGCAGTACTTC. Translation: CASSPSTGSYYEQYF.

The chain joins TRBV28 to TRBJ1-5, with D maybe TRBD1 (5 bases). The CDR3 runs 13 residues. Germline loops: CDR1 MDHEN, CDR2 SYDVKM. The V end was cut by 7 bases, the J end by 4 bases, with 11 bases between. Here the CDR3 DNA reads TGTGCCAGCACCGGGACCCAAAATCAGCCCCAGCATTTT. As protein: CASTGTQNQPQHF.

This chain uses TRBV21-1 with TRBJ1-2; TRBD1 was called by the table and not checked on the DNA. TRBV21-1 is recorded as a pseudogene. This CDR3 is built from 14 residues. CDR3 in DNA: TGTGCCAGCAGGGGGACAGGGGGCTTGGATGGCTACACCTTC. Amino acids: CASRGTGGLDGYTF.